This T cell receptor beta chain was sequenced in a study of OX40 agonist ivuxolimab in advanced cancers. In the case of this clone: Its target is not known.

Broader study findings: At 0.1 to 3.0 mg/kg and by week 6, clonal expansion occurred in CD4+ and CD8+ blood T cells.

Sequenced by immunoSEQ multiplex PCR; TCRdb stores in-frame clones only, minus some. The sample carries approximately 100,000 clones, about 92% recorded once. Germline CDR1 SGHRS, CDR2 YFSETQ. Trimming left V 0 bases short and J 0 bases short, with 4 bases between. The CDR3 loop spans 14 amino acids. Patients were excluded for autoimmune disease history or systemic immunosuppression. V is TRBV5-1 and J is TRBJ2-1; D is uncertain. The input for sequencing was CD4+ or CD8+ T cells sorted from blood, taken in a trial of the OX40 agonist ivuxolimab. The sequence came from an adult with an advanced solid tumor such as melanoma, head and neck, liver or kidney cancer. For the CDR3, the DNA is TGCGCCAGCAGCTTGGACAGCTCCTACAATGAGCAGTTCTTC. It yields the protein CASSLDSSYNEQFF. The full variable domain, with the rest looked up from reference TRBV5-1 and TRBJ2-1, is KAGVTQTPRYLIKTRGQQVTLSCSPISGHRSVSWYQQTPGQGLQFLFEYFSETQRNKGNFPGRFSGRQFSNSRSEMNVSTLELGDSALYLCASSLDSSYNEQFFGPGTRLTVL.